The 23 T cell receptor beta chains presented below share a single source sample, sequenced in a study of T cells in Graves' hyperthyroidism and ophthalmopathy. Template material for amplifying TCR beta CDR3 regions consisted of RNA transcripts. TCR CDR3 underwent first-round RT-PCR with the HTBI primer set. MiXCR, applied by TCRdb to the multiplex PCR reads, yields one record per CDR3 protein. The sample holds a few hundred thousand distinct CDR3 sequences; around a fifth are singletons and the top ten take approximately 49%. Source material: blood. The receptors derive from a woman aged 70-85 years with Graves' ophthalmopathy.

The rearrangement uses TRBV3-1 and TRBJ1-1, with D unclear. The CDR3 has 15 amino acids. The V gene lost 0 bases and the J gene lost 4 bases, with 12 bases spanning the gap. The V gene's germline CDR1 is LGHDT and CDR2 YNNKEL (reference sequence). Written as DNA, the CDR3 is TGTGCCAGCAGCCAAGATCACGGGGTAAGCACTGAAGCTTTCTTT. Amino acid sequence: CASSQDHGVSTEAFF.

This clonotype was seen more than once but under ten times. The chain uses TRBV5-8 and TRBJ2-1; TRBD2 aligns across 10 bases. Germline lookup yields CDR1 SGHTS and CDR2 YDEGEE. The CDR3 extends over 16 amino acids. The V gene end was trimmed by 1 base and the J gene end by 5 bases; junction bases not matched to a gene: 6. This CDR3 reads CASSLLTSGYNNEQFF. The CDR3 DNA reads TGTGCCAGCAGCTTGTTGACTAGCGGGTATAACAATGAGCAGTTCTTC. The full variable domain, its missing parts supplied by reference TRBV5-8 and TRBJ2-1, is EAGVTQSPTHLIKTRGQQATLRCSPISGHTSVYWYQQALGLGLQFLLWYDEGEERNRGNFPPRFSGRQFPNYSSELNVNALELEDSALYLCASSLLTSGYNNEQFFGPGTRLTVL.

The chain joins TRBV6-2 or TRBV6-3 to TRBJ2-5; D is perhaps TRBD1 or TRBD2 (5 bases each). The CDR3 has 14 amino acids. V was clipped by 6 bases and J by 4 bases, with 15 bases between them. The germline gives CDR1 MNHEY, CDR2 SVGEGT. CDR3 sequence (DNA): TGTGCCAGCAGCTCCCACCCGGGGACAGAGACCCAGTACTTC. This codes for CASSSHPGTETQYF.

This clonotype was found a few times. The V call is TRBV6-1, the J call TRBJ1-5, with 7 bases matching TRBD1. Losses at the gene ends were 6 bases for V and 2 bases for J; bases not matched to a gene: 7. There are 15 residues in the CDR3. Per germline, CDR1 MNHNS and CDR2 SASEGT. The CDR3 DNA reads TGTGCCAGCAGCCAAGACAGGGTCGGCAATCAGCCCCAGCATTTT. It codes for CASSQDRVGNQPQHF.

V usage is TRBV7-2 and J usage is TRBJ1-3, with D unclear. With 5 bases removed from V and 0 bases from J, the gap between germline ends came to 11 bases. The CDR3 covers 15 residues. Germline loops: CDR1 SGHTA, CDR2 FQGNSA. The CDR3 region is CASSHPPGSGNTIYF. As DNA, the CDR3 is TGTGCCAGCAGCCACCCCCCAGGCTCTGGAAACACCATATATTTT.

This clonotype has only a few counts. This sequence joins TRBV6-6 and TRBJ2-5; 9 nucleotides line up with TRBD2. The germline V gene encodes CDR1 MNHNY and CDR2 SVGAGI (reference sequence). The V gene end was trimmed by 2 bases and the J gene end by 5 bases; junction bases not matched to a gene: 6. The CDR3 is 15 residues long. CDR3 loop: CASSYEAGGRETQYF. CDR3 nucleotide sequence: TGTGCCAGCAGTTACGAAGCGGGAGGTCGCGAGACCCAGTACTTC.

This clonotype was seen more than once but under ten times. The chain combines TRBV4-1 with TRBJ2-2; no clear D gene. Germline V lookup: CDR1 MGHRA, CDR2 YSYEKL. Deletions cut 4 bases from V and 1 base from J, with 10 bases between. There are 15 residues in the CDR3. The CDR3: CASSLQVVNTGELFF. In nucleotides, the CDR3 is TGCGCCAGCAGCCTCCAGGTAGTGAACACCGGGGAGCTGTTTTTT.

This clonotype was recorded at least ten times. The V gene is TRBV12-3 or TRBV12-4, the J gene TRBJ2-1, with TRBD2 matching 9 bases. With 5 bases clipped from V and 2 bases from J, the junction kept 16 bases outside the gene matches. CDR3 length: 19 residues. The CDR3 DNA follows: TGTGCCAGCAGTCCTCGAGGAAGCGGGAGGTCCCCCACCTACAATGAGCAGTTCTTC. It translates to CASSPRGSGRSPTYNEQFF.

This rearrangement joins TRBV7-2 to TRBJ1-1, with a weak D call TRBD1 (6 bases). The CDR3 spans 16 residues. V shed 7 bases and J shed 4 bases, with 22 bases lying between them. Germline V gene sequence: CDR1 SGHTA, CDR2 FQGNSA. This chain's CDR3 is CASILQGNAGVTEAFF. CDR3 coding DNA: TGTGCCAGCATCCTACAGGGAAATGCGGGGGTCACTGAAGCTTTCTTT.

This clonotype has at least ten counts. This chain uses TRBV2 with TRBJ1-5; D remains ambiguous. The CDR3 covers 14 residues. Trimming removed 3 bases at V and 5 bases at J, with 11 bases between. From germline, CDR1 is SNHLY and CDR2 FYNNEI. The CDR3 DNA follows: TGTGCCAGCAGTGAGATCGTGGGAGATCAGCCCCAGCATTTT. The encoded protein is CASSEIVGDQPQHF.

The CDR3 DNA follows: TGTGCCACCAGTGGTGGAGGGACGACCCAGTACTTC. Translation gives CATSGGGTTQYF. The chain uses TRBV24-1 and TRBJ2-5, with D perhaps matching TRBD2 (6 bases). Germline CDR1 KGHDR, CDR2 SFDVKD. Between the trimmed V and J ends, which lost 5 bases and 7 bases, there was a span of 10 bases. There are 12 residues in the CDR3.

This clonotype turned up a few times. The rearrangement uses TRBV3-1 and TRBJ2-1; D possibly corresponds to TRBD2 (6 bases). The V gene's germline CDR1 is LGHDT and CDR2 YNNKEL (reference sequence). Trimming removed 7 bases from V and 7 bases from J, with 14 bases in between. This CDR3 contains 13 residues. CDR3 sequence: CASTPGAGNEQFF. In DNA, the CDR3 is TGTGCCAGCACCCCGGGTGCGGGGAATGAGCAGTTCTTC.

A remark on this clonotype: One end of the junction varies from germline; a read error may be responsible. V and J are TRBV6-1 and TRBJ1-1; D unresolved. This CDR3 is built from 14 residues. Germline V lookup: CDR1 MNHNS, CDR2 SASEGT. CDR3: CASRPGISNTEAFF. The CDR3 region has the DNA TGCGCCAGCAGGCCCGGGATCTCAAACACTGAAGCTTTCTTT.

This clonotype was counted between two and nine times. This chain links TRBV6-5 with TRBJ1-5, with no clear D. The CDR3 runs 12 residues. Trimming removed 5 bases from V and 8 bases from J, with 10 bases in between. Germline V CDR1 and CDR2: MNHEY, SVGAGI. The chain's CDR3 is CASSASVKPQHF. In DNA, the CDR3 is TGTGCCAGCAGTGCCTCAGTAAAGCCCCAGCATTTT.

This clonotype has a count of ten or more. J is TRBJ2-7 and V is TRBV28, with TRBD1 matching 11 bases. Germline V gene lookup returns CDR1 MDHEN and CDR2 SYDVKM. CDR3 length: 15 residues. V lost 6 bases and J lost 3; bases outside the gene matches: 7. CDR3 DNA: TGTGCCAGCAGGTCCTCCGGGACAGGGGGCTACGAGCAGTACTTC. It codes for CASRSSGTGGYEQYF.

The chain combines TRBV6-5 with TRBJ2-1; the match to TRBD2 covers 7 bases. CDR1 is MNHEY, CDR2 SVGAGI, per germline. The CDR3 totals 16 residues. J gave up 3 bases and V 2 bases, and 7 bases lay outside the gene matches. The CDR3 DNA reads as TGTGCCAGCAGTTACCAAACTAGCGATCTCTACAATGAGCAGTTCTTC. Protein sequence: CASSYQTSDLYNEQFF.

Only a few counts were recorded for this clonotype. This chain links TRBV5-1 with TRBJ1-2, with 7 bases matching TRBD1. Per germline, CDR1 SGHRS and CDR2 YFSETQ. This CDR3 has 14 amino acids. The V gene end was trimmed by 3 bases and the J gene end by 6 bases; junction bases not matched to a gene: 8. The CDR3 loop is CASSSDRTGHGYTF. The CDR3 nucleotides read TGCGCCAGCAGCTCCGACCGGACAGGCCATGGCTACACCTTC.

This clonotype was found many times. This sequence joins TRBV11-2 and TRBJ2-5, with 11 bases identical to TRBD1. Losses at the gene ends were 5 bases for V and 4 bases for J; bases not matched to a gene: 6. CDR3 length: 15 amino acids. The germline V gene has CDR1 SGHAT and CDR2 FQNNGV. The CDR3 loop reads CASSQDRGQGETQYF. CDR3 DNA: TGTGCCAGCAGCCAGGACAGGGGGCAAGGAGAGACCCAGTACTTC.

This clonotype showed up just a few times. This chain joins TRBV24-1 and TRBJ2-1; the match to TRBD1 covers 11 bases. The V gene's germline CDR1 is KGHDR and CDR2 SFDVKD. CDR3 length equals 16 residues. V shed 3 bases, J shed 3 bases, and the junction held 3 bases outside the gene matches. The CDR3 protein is CATSDTGTGGYNEQFF. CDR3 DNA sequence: TGTGCCACCAGTGATACCGGGACAGGGGGCTACAATGAGCAGTTCTTC.

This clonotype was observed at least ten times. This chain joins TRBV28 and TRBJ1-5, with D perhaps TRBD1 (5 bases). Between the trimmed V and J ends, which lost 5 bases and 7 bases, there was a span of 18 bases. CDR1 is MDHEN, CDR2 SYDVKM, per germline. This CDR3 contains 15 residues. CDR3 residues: CASSLGQGGKQPQHF. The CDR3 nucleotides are TGTGCCAGCAGTCTAGGGCAGGGAGGAAAGCAGCCCCAGCATTTT. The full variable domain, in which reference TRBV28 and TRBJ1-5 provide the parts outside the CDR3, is DVKVTQSSRYLVKRTGEKVFLECVQDMDHENMFWYRQDPGLGLRLIYFSYDVKMKEKGDIPEGYSVSREKKERFSLILESASTNQTSMYLCASSLGQGGKQPQHFGDGTRLSIL.

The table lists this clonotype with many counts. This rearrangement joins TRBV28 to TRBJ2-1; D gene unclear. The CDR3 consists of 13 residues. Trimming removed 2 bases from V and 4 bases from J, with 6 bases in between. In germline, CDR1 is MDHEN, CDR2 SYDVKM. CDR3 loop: CASSLADYNEQFF. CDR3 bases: TGTGCCAGCAGTTTAGCGGATTACAATGAGCAGTTCTTC. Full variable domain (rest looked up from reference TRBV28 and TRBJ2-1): DVKVTQSSRYLVKRTGEKVFLECVQDMDHENMFWYRQDPGLGLRLIYFSYDVKMKEKGDIPEGYSVSREKKERFSLILESASTNQTSMYLCASSLADYNEQFFGPGTRLTVL.

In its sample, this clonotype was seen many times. CDR3 DNA: TGTGCCAGCAGTCGAGCACAGGGCGGCAATCAGCCCCAGCATTTT. It encodes CASSRAQGGNQPQHF. This rearrangement joins TRBV28 to TRBJ1-5; possible D gene TRBD1, 6 bases. Germline assignment: CDR1 MDHEN and CDR2 SYDVKM. There are 15 residues in the CDR3. V was clipped by 5 bases and J by 2 bases, with 13 bases between them. Full variable domain (outside the CDR3, taken from reference TRBV28 and TRBJ1-5): DVKVTQSSRYLVKRTGEKVFLECVQDMDHENMFWYRQDPGLGLRLIYFSYDVKMKEKGDIPEGYSVSREKKERFSLILESASTNQTSMYLCASSRAQGGNQPQHFGDGTRLSIL.

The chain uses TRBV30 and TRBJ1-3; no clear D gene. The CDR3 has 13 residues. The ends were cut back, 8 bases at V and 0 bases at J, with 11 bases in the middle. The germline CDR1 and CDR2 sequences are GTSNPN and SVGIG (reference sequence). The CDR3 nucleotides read TGTGCCCACCTTGGTGTCTCTGGAAACACCATATATTTT. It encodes CAHLGVSGNTIYF. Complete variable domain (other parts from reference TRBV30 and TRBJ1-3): SQTIHQWPATLVQPVGSPLSLECTVEGTSNPNLYWYRQAAGRGLQLLFYSVGIGQISSEVPQNLSASRPQDRQFILSSKKLLLSDSGFYLCAHLGVSGNTIYFGEGSWLTVV.